Following are 32 T cell receptor beta chains from one sample sequenced in a study of blood T cell repertoires in COVID-19. The data were produced by immunoSEQ multiplex PCR, yet TCRdb's version contains in-frame clones alone and is incomplete. The sample lists about 110,000 clones; about 87% were seen once. Sequenced: peripheral blood. The receptors here all came from a human donor in a cohort sampled during active COVID-19.

This rearrangement joins TRBV14 to TRBJ2-7, with D possibly being TRBD1 (5 bases). This CDR3 spans 16 amino acids. V lost 1 base, J lost 3 bases, and 16 bases lay in between. Germline V gene sequence: CDR1 SGHDN, CDR2 FVKESK. The CDR3 coding sequence is TGTGCCAGCAGCCAAGTCGGGTGGAAAGGGGACTACGAGCAGTACTTC. This encodes CASSQVGWKGDYEQYF.

The chain carries TRBV6-2 or TRBV6-3 and TRBJ2-6; D gene ambiguous. The ends were cut back, 2 bases at V and 1 base at J, with 18 bases in the middle. The CDR3 sequence is 19 residues long. Germline lookup yields CDR1 MNHEY and CDR2 SVGEGT. CDR3 bases: TGTGCCAGCAGTTACATTTTGAGTTTTCGCCCTTCTGGGGCCAACGTCCTGACTTTC. This translates into CASSYILSFRPSGANVLTF.

The J gene is TRBJ1-6, the V gene TRBV4-2, with 10 positions matching TRBD1. The CDR3 has 19 residues. Germline assignment: CDR1 LGHNA and CDR2 YNFKEQ. Unmatched junction bases numbered 11, after V lost 5 bases and J lost 1 base. CDR3 DNA sequence: TGTGCCAGCAGCGCGAAAGACAGGGGGCTTGTGTCCTATAATTCACCCCTCCACTTT. Translating gives CASSAKDRGLVSYNSPLHF.

The chain is built from TRBV19 and TRBJ2-7, with TRBD1 identical over 8 bases. CDR3 size: 16 residues. Germline V lookup: CDR1 LNHDA, CDR2 SQIVND (reference sequence). Trimming at V came to 7 bases and at J to 5 bases, leaving 16 bases not matched to a gene. CDR3 sequence (DNA): TGTGCCAGTACTAAACTTGGGGCAGGGGGCTTCGACGAGCAGTACTTC. This gives the protein CASTKLGAGGFDEQYF.

The CDR3 here is CATSDRTGATGELFF. CDR3 DNA sequence: TGTGCCACCAGTGATAGAACAGGGGCCACCGGGGAGCTGTTTTTT. V gene TRBV24-1 combines with J gene TRBJ2-2; 7 nucleotides agree with TRBD1. J was trimmed by 4 bases and V by 3 bases; bases with no gene match: 4. The CDR3 has 15 amino acids. Germline V gene data show CDR1 as KGHDR and CDR2 as SFDVKD.

The rearrangement uses TRBV6-6 and TRBJ2-1; TRBD2 agrees at 8 bases. The germline gives CDR1 MNHNY, CDR2 SVGAGI (reference sequence). The CDR3 has 14 amino acids. V lost 2 bases to trimming and J lost 5 bases; unmatched junction nucleotides: 2. The CDR3 DNA follows: TGTGCCAGCAGTTACCCGGGGGGGGACAATGAGCAGTTCTTC. Translated, it gives CASSYPGGDNEQFF.

This chain links TRBV27 with TRBJ2-4, with D uncertain. Germline CDR1 MNHEY, CDR2 SMNVEV (reference sequence). The CDR3 sequence is 13 residues long. The ends were cut back, 0 bases at V and 3 bases at J, with 3 bases in the middle. CDR3 nucleotide sequence: TGTGCCAGCAGTTTATCCGTCAAAAACATTCAGTACTTC. Amino acids: CASSLSVKNIQYF.

This chain connects TRBV7-2 to TRBJ2-1; TRBD2 agrees at 15 bases. Germline CDR1 reads SGHTA; CDR2 reads FQGNSA. The V and J ends lost 5 bases and 8 bases, in that order; junction bases with no gene match: 7. The CDR3 runs to 16 residues. CDR3 sequence (DNA): TGTGCCAGCAGCCCCGCCGGACTAGCGGGAGGGGATGAGCAGTTCTTC. Translation gives CASSPAGLAGGDEQFF.

The chain combines TRBV18 with TRBJ1-2; D remains ambiguous. V lost 2 bases and J 7 bases, leaving 5 bases between the germline ends. CDR3 length: 11 residues. Per the germline V gene, CDR1 is KGHSH and CDR2 is LQKENI. The CDR3 DNA is TGTGCCAGCTCACCATCTTCTGGCTACACCTTC. It encodes CASSPSSGYTF.

The V and J genes are TRBV4-3 and TRBJ1-4; D is unresolved. V was clipped by 0 bases and J by 0 bases, with 17 bases between them. The CDR3 length is 19 residues. The V gene's germline CDR1 is LGHNA and CDR2 YSLEER. This CDR3 reads CASSQDSPGDRATNEKLFF. DNA for the CDR3: TGCGCCAGCAGCCAAGATTCGCCCGGGGATAGGGCAACTAATGAAAAACTGTTTTTT.

The rearrangement joins TRBV4-2 to TRBJ2-1; 7 bases agree with TRBD2. Germline lookup yields CDR1 LGHNA and CDR2 YNFKEQ. V shed 1 base, J shed 0 bases, and the junction held 12 bases outside the gene matches. The CDR3 runs 19 residues. The CDR3 DNA reads as TGTGCCAGCAGCCAAGGTGGCCTTGGGGGGGGAAGCTCCTACAATGAGCAGTTCTTC. This codes for CASSQGGLGGGSSYNEQFF.

This chain joins TRBV7-3 and TRBJ2-3, with D unclear. The CDR3 covers 14 residues. V gave up 6 bases and J gave up 1 base, with 11 bases separating them. The germline V gene has CDR1 SGHTA and CDR2 FQGTGA. CDR3 sequence: CASSPRHGTDTQYF. The CDR3, as DNA: TGTGCCAGCAGTCCACGACACGGCACAGATACGCAGTATTTT.

The V call is TRBV9, the J call TRBJ2-3; maybe TRBD2 (6 bases). Trimming removed 4 bases at V and 5 bases at J, with 17 bases between. The CDR3 extends over 15 amino acids. The germline gives CDR1 SGDLS, CDR2 YYNGEE. CDR3 protein: CASSTGTPGEDTQYF. As DNA, the CDR3 is TGTGCCAGCAGCACCGGGACTCCGGGGGAAGATACGCAGTATTTT.

This chain links TRBV4-2 with TRBJ2-6; D is perhaps TRBD2 (5 bases). Trimming took 1 base from V and 0 from J, leaving 7 bases between them. The CDR3 is 16 amino acids. The germline CDR1 and CDR2 sequences are LGHNA and YNFKEQ. CDR3 sequence reads: CASSQGRGSGANVLTF. DNA of the CDR3: TGTGCCAGCAGCCAAGGACGGGGCTCTGGGGCCAACGTCCTGACTTTC.

The count of this clone is one. The gene calls are TRBV4-2 and TRBJ2-2; D is unclear. V lost 0 bases, J lost 2 bases, and 4 bases lay in between. In germline, CDR1 is LGHNA, CDR2 YNFKEQ. CDR3 length equals 14 residues. CDR3 amino acids: CASSQDQNTGELFF. Here the CDR3 DNA reads TGTGCCAGCAGCCAAGACCAAAACACCGGGGAGCTGTTTTTT.

The chain carries TRBV7-3 and TRBJ2-1; 8 nucleotides align to TRBD1. Germline loops: CDR1 SGHTA, CDR2 FQGTGA. The V and J ends lost 3 bases and 6 bases, in that order; junction bases with no gene match: 4. CDR3 length: 14 residues. The CDR3 bases are TGTGCCAGCAGCTTCGGACAGGGATCCAATGAGCAGTTCTTC. This encodes CASSFGQGSNEQFF.

This clone was observed once. The chain uses TRBV24-1 and TRBJ2-5; 9 positions match TRBD2. CDR1 and CDR2 from the germline V gene are KGHDR and SFDVKD. This CDR3 has 16 residues. The V gene end was trimmed by 6 bases and the J gene end by 5 bases; junction bases not matched to a gene: 12. CDR3 bases: TGTGCCACCAGTAGCCCCGGGCGGGAGGGCCGGGAGACCCAGTACTTC. Residues: CATSSPGREGRETQYF.

The gene calls are TRBV7-2 and TRBJ1-5; no clear D. The CDR3 is made up of 13 amino acids. Germline V gives CDR1 SGHTA, CDR2 FQGNSA. V was clipped by 2 bases and J by 3 bases, with 5 bases between them. The CDR3 DNA follows: TGTGCCAGCAGCTTACGTCTCAATCAGCCCCAGCATTTT. Translating it yields CASSLRLNQPQHF.

The chain is built from TRBV18 and TRBJ2-1; 9 bases match TRBD1. Germline-derived CDR1 and CDR2 are KGHSH and LQKENI. V gave up 4 bases and J gave up 0 bases; unmatched junction bases: 1. This CDR3 is 15 amino acids long. The CDR3 protein is CASSLTGGSYNEQFF. For the CDR3, the DNA is TGTGCCAGCTCACTGACAGGGGGCTCCTACAATGAGCAGTTCTTC.

V gene TRBV4-3 combines with J gene TRBJ2-1; 8 positions match TRBD2. Germline assignment: CDR1 LGHNA and CDR2 YSLEER. CDR3 length: 16 residues. The V segment lost 0 bases and the J segment 6 bases; nucleotides outside the gene matches: 7. The CDR3 nucleotides read TGCGCCAGCAGCCAAGATCGAGCGGGAGTGGGCAATGAGCAGTTCTTC. Amino acid sequence: CASSQDRAGVGNEQFF.

V usage is TRBV6-1 and J usage is TRBJ2-7, with TRBD1 matching 10 bases. V shed 3 bases and J 0 bases; nucleotides not matched to a gene: 2. The germline CDR1 and CDR2 sequences are MNHNS and SASEGT. The CDR3 runs 15 residues. The CDR3 DNA sequence: TGTGCCAGCAGTGACCGGACAGGGGGCTCCTACGAGCAGTACTTC. Protein sequence: CASSDRTGGSYEQYF.

The chain recombines TRBV19 with TRBJ2-7; the match to TRBD1 covers 8 bases. V shed 1 base and J 2 bases; nucleotides not matched to a gene: 4. CDR1 is LNHDA, CDR2 SQIVND, per germline (reference sequence). CDR3 length: 15 amino acids. The CDR3 DNA reads TGTGCCAGTAGTATAGCCCCGACAGGGGCCTACGAGCAGTACTTC. Translating gives CASSIAPTGAYEQYF. Based on the CDR3 plus reference TRBV19 and TRBJ2-7, the full variable domain is DGGITQSPKYLFRKEGQNVTLSCEQNLNHDAMYWYRQDPGQGLRLIYYSQIVNDFQKGDIAEGYSVSREKKESFPLTVTSAQKNPTAFYLCASSIAPTGAYEQYFGPGTRLTVT.

The genes are TRBV19 and TRBJ2-2, with D perhaps matching TRBD2 (6 bases). Trimming removed 4 bases at V and 2 bases at J, with 11 bases between. CDR3 length equals 15 residues. Germline CDR1 reads LNHDA; CDR2 reads SQIVND (reference sequence). CDR3 sequence reads: CASSTRDFNTGELFF. In DNA form, the CDR3 reads TGTGCCAGTAGTACCCGGGACTTTAACACCGGGGAGCTGTTTTTT.

The chain combines TRBV19 with TRBJ1-4, with D possibly TRBD1 on 5 matching bases. This CDR3 has 14 residues. The V gene's germline CDR1 is LNHDA and CDR2 SQIVND (reference sequence). V lost 7 bases and J 4 bases, leaving 13 bases between the germline ends. The DNA of the CDR3 is TGTGCCAGTAACAGCCAGGGAAGTAATGAAAAACTGTTTTTT. Translated, it gives CASNSQGSNEKLFF.

J is TRBJ2-5 and V is TRBV9, with TRBD2 identical over 9 bases. From germline, CDR1 is SGDLS and CDR2 YYNGEE. This CDR3 has 15 residues. The J segment lost 4 bases and the V segment lost 3 bases, leaving 7 bases of the junction unmatched. CDR3 amino acids: CASSAHLAGRETQYF. The CDR3 bases are TGTGCCAGCAGCGCCCACCTAGCGGGACGAGAGACCCAGTACTTC.

This clone occurred once. The gene calls are TRBV5-6 and TRBJ2-3; maybe TRBD1 (5 bases). Per the germline V gene, CDR1 is SGHDT and CDR2 is YYEEEE. The CDR3 totals 14 residues. V dropped 1 base and J dropped 7 bases, with 13 bases sitting between them. CDR3 loop: CASSLSRVSHTQYF. CDR3 bases: TGTGCCAGCAGCTTGAGCAGGGTCTCTCATACGCAGTATTTT.

The chain links TRBV13 to TRBJ2-6; 7 bases line up with TRBD1. CDR1 and CDR2 (germline): PRHDT, FYEKMQ (reference sequence). The trim removed 0 bases at V and 2 bases at J, leaving 7 bases unmatched. This CDR3 contains 18 residues. The CDR3 loop reads CASSLGRGLGAGANVLTF. In DNA form, the CDR3 reads TGTGCCAGCAGCTTAGGGAGGGGGCTTGGGGCTGGGGCCAACGTCCTGACTTTC.

The chain has TRBV28 and TRBJ1-1; 7 positions match TRBD1. V shed 6 bases and J 7 bases; nucleotides not matched to a gene: 5. There are 12 residues in the CDR3. Germline CDR1 and CDR2: MDHEN and SYDVKM. The CDR3 here is CASRDRYIEAFF. The DNA of the CDR3 is TGTGCCAGCAGGGACAGGTATATTGAAGCTTTCTTT. The full variable domain, in which reference TRBV28 and TRBJ1-1 provide the parts outside the CDR3, is DVKVTQSSRYLVKRTGEKVFLECVQDMDHENMFWYRQDPGLGLRLIYFSYDVKMKEKGDIPEGYSVSREKKERFSLILESASTNQTSMYLCASRDRYIEAFFGQGTRLTVV.

The V and J genes are TRBV29-1 and TRBJ2-7, with 8 bases that match TRBD1. V lost 5 bases and J lost 0; bases outside the gene matches: 3. The CDR3 length is 13 residues. The germline gives CDR1 SQVTM, CDR2 ANQGSEA. This CDR3 is CSVRQGSSYEQYF. In DNA, the CDR3 is TGCAGCGTTCGACAGGGGAGCTCCTACGAGCAGTACTTC.

This rearrangement joins TRBV6-5 to TRBJ1-4; D is perhaps TRBD1 (5 bases). From germline, CDR1 is MNHEY and CDR2 SVGAGI. With 6 bases removed from V and 7 bases from J, the gap between germline ends came to 18 bases. The CDR3 runs to 15 residues. The CDR3: CASSLGAVEVEKLFF. CDR3 DNA: TGTGCCAGCAGCCTAGGGGCAGTAGAGGTTGAAAAACTGTTTTTT.

The rearrangement links TRBV28 to TRBJ1-2; 9 bases align to TRBD1. The CDR3 is made up of 16 amino acids. Trimming cost V 5 bases and J 4 bases; bases outside gene matches: 11. Germline CDR1 and CDR2: MDHEN and SYDVKM. The CDR3, as DNA: TGTGCCAGCAGTGAACCCGGGACAGGGTCTCTCTATGGCTACACCTTC. Protein product: CASSEPGTGSLYGYTF.

This chain uses TRBV10-3 with TRBJ1-2; 8 positions match TRBD1. The CDR3 consists of 14 residues. With V trimmed by 4 bases and J by 7 bases, 8 bases remained unmatched. Germline CDR1 ENHRY, CDR2 SYGVKD. The CDR3 bases are TGTGCCATCAGTGGCAATGACAGGGGATTTGGCTACACCTTC. Its translation: CAISGNDRGFGYTF.